Each of the 9 T cell receptor beta chains below was sequenced from the same sample in a study of blood T cell repertoires in COVID-19. Profiling relied on immunoSEQ multiplex PCR, and the TCRdb table lists in-frame clones only, not all of them. This table holds roughly 110,000 clones, roughly 81% found once. Sequencing was performed on peripheral blood. The source is a man aged 35-49 years with acute or convalescent COVID-19.

The CDR3 DNA reads TGTGCCAGCGCGAATAGGGTGGGGAGGACGAACACTGAAGCTTTCTTT. Translated: CASANRVGRTNTEAFF. The V gene is TRBV3-1 (or the pseudogene TRBV3-2), the J gene TRBJ1-1; D is ambiguous. The CDR3 is 16 amino acids. Germline V gives CDR1 LGHDT, CDR2 YNNKEL (reference sequence). The V gene lost 8 bases and the J gene lost 1 base, with 20 bases spanning the gap.

This chain connects TRBV27 to TRBJ1-5, with TRBD1 as a possible D gene (5 bases). The CDR3 has 16 amino acids. CDR1 is MNHEY and CDR2 is SMNVEV in the germline V gene (reference sequence). Trimming shortened V by 0 bases and J by 2 bases, and 11 bases separated the two germline ends. The CDR3 is CASSLSPRAGNQPQHF. The CDR3 DNA reads as TGTGCCAGCAGTTTATCCCCCAGGGCGGGCAATCAGCCCCAGCATTTT.

V is TRBV7-2 and J is TRBJ1-4, with TRBD1 matching 9 bases. The CDR3 loop spans 15 amino acids. Trimming took 5 bases from V and 10 from J; bases not matched to a gene: 11. Germline V gene data show CDR1 as SGHTA and CDR2 as FQGNSA. CDR3 nucleotides: TGTGCCAGCAGCGCCACCGGGACAGGGCTCGGAAAACTGTTTTTT. It yields the protein CASSATGTGLGKLFF.

This clone was recorded a few times. The chain joins TRBV5-1 to TRBJ2-5; D might be TRBD2 (5 bases). Germline V gene data show CDR1 as SGHRS and CDR2 as YFSETQ. V shed 0 bases and J shed 7 bases, with 13 bases lying between them. The CDR3 totals 14 residues. CDR3 nucleotide sequence: TGCGCCAGCAGCTTGGGGCAGGACGCGGGGACCCAGTACTTC. Amino acid sequence: CASSLGQDAGTQYF. The full variable domain, its missing parts supplied by reference TRBV5-1 and TRBJ2-5, is KAGVTQTPRYLIKTRGQQVTLSCSPISGHRSVSWYQQTPGQGLQFLFEYFSETQRNKGNFPGRFSGRQFSNSRSEMNVSTLELGDSALYLCASSLGQDAGTQYFGPGTRLLVL.

This chain connects TRBV19 to TRBJ1-1; weak D call: TRBD1 (6 bases). Between the trimmed V and J ends, which lost 7 bases and 3 bases, there was a span of 15 bases. This CDR3 has 14 residues. Per germline, CDR1 LNHDA and CDR2 SQIVND (reference sequence). The chain's CDR3 is CASKAEGVHTEAFF. CDR3 nucleotide sequence: TGTGCCAGTAAGGCAGAGGGGGTCCACACTGAAGCTTTCTTT.

About this clone itself: The germline gene is not matched at one end of the junction; a read error may be the cause. The chain carries TRBV5-1 and TRBJ1-2; no definite D call. Germline assignment: CDR1 SGHRS and CDR2 YFSETQ. This CDR3 has 12 amino acids. The chain's CDR3 is CASSLATYDYTF. The CDR3 DNA follows: TGCGCCAGCAGCTTGGCCACCTATGACTACACCTTC.

This clone was detected only once. The chain is built from TRBV7-3 and TRBJ2-6, with D possibly being TRBD1 (6 bases). The germline gives CDR1 SGHTA, CDR2 FQGTGA. V lost 1 base and J lost 0, with 19 bases in between. The CDR3 totals 20 residues. CDR3 coding DNA: TGTGCCAGCAGCTTAAGGGCCAGGGGCTCTGCGTTCTCTGGGGCCAACGTCCTGACTTTC. The encoded protein is CASSLRARGSAFSGANVLTF. The full variable domain, its missing parts supplied by reference TRBV7-3 and TRBJ2-6, is GAGVSQTPSNKVTEKGKYVELRCDPISGHTALYWYRQSLGQGPEFLIYFQGTGAADDSGLPNDRFFAVRPEGSVSTLKIQRTERGDSAVYLCASSLRARGSAFSGANVLTFGAGSRLTVL.

This chain connects TRBV14 to TRBJ2-4; 7 nucleotides match TRBD2. Germline assignment: CDR1 SGHDN and CDR2 FVKESK. This CDR3 contains 16 residues. The ends lost 4 bases at V and 3 bases at J; junction bases unmatched: 9. For the CDR3, the DNA is TGTGCCAGCAGCCTGAGCGGGACTAAGGGCAAAAACATTCAGTACTTC. This encodes CASSLSGTKGKNIQYF.

The chain is built from TRBV6-6 and TRBJ2-3, with 11 bases fitting TRBD2. Germline lookup yields CDR1 MNHNY and CDR2 SVGAGI (reference sequence). The CDR3 contains 17 residues. V lost 5 bases and J lost 7; bases outside the gene matches: 14. CDR3 nucleotides: TGTGCCAGCAGTCAGACTGCGACTAGCGGGGCAGGGAATACGCAGTATTTT. Translating gives CASSQTATSGAGNTQYF.